The rows below give T cell receptor beta chains drawn from one sample of a study of graft-versus-host responses after intestinal transplantation. These receptors' antigens are unknown. Using immunoSEQ multiplex PCR, the repertoire was profiled, and TCRdb retains in-frame clones only, with some absent. The sample has 40,000 or so clones, nearly 95% seen once. The sample in question was unstimulated CD8+ T cells sorted from spleen or lymph node cells, obtained before transplant. The receptors here all came from a human donor who was the organ donor for an intestinal transplant. Each CDR3 is given without its conserved first and last residue.

j_call v_call cdr3_aa
TRBJ1-5 TRBV2 ASTRTTGGNQPQH
TRBJ1-2 TRBV29-1 SVPDRGNYGYT
TRBJ1-2 TRBV2 ASSLTGGPNYGYT
TRBJ1-3 TRBV9 ASSVGQEPSGNTIY
TRBJ2-5 TRBV30 AWSQMDRQETQY
TRBJ1-1 TRBV5-4 ASSLGTGEEGTEAF
TRBJ2-7 TRBV28 ASSFGQVSYEQY
TRBJ1-2 TRBV27 ASSLVGGPNYGYT
TRBJ1-2 TRBV5-6 ASSSPGRLYGYT
TRBJ2-7 TRBV4-3 ASSQEGLDRGPDEQY
TRBJ1-2 TRBV5-6 ASSFNTGQGEGYT
TRBJ1-3 TRBV27 ASSLAGVGNTIY
TRBJ2-5 TRBV5-6 ASSVTWTGGAEETQY
TRBJ1-1 TRBV9 ASSGIQGGNTEAF
TRBJ2-2 TRBV11-2 ASSGRDRANTGELF
TRBJ2-1 TRBV9 ASSVDPSGRSSYNEQF
TRBJ2-2 TRBV6-6 ASSEIPRPSSGELF
TRBJ2-3 TRBV4-3 ASSQDTGDTQY
TRBJ1-2 TRBV4-1 ASSQEPGQINYGYT
TRBJ2-1 TRBV9 ASSPWGGPYNEQF
TRBJ1-3 TRBV4-2 ASSQDRDGPWGTIY
TRBJ2-3 TRBV30 AWAWLAGEPRTDTQY
TRBJ1-1 TRBV6-6 ASSLGGGTEAF
TRBJ1-4 TRBV5-1 ASSHYFDKNEKLF
TRBJ1-1 TRBV2 ASSEYRGMNTEAF
TRBJ2-5 TRBV27 ASSLGYAGSETQY
TRBJ2-3 TRBV4-1 ASSQDRLAGGTDTQY
TRBJ2-7 TRBV7-9 ASSLNGAAYEQY
TRBJ1-2 TRBV4-3 ASSQDLRADPGYT
TRBJ1-1 TRBV28 ASSDTGSDDKEEAF
TRBJ2-4 TRBV11-3 ASSDDYGTSGAQY
TRBJ2-1 TRBV7-2 ASSTNEQF
TRBJ2-7 TRBV7-2 ASSGTTLEQY
TRBJ2-7 TRBV4-2 ASSQDPTGQLYEQY
TRBJ1-5 TRBV13 ASSLEDNQPQH
TRBJ2-3 TRBV4-2 ASSQDFLAGAPSTDTQY
TRBJ2-3 TRBV5-6 ASSLTDTQY
TRBJ2-7 TRBV7-9 ASSLDREQY
TRBJ1-5 TRBV28 ASSLLGQVGYQPQH
TRBJ2-7 TRBV6-5 ASSTAAGVYEQY
TRBJ2-7 TRBV27 ASSYTGTGYEQY
TRBJ1-1 TRBV4-3 ASSQDPGYTEAF
TRBJ2-7 TRBV2 ASSGQGRGAYEQY
TRBJ1-1 TRBV28 ASRTTGVKDEAF
TRBJ2-5 TRBV5-6 ASSLATAGETQY
TRBJ2-7 TRBV28 TSSPPDRGHAYEQY
TRBJ2-1 TRBV25-1 ASSVREEQF
TRBJ2-7 TRBV28 ASSPRTGHYEQY
TRBJ2-1 TRBV9 ASLPLGQF